A single sample gave rise to the 32 T cell receptor beta chains below, sequenced in a study of cytomegalovirus exposure and HLA in healthy donors (dated by TCRdb to the late 2010s). The library came from the immunoSEQ multiplex PCR assay. The multiplex PCR relied on a mix of 60 forward primers for TCR Vbeta segments and 13 reverse primers for TCR Jbeta segments. Held by TCRdb, this immuneACCESS table contains in-frame sequences only and omits some clones. Under half of the omission traces to an unresolved V gene where checked; the cause of the rest is unknown. The sample data list over 65,000 clones, and less than 80% of these were observed just once. The top ten clones comprise 7.8% of the sample. The sequencing sample was made of PBMCs. The receptors shown here come from a man between 60 and 75 years old in good health and CMV-seropositive.

This clone was detected once. The chain carries TRBV29-1 and TRBJ2-3, with D possibly TRBD1 on 5 matching bases. Germline-derived CDR1 and CDR2 are SQVTM and ANQGSEA. Trimming pared 1 base from V and 4 bases from J, leaving 12 bases between. This CDR3 is 14 amino acids long. CDR3 in amino acids: CSVEAPQGADTQYF. CDR3 sequence (DNA): TGCAGCGTTGAAGCCCCCCAGGGCGCAGATACGCAGTATTTT.

This clone has a handful of counts. V is TRBV10-1 and J is TRBJ1-1; no clear D. From germline, CDR1 is WNHNN and CDR2 SYGVQD (reference sequence). CDR3 size: 14 residues. V lost 0 bases to trimming and J lost 4 bases, with 9 bases between them. CDR3 sequence: CASSESTRPTEAFF. The CDR3, as DNA: TGCGCCAGCAGTGAGTCGACACGACCCACTGAAGCTTTCTTT.

V gene TRBV7-6 combines with J gene TRBJ1-5; D ambiguous. The CDR3 loop spans 14 amino acids. Germline CDR1 and CDR2: SGHVS and FNYEAQ. Trimming stripped 1 base from V and 6 bases from J, with 10 bases between. The CDR3 sequence: CASSLGGPGQPQHF. The CDR3 DNA reads as TGTGCCAGCAGCTTAGGAGGGCCGGGTCAGCCCCAGCATTTT.

This clone was seen a handful of times. V and J are TRBV4-1 and TRBJ1-2; possible D gene TRBD1, 6 bases. Trimming shortened V by 0 bases and J by 5 bases, and 19 bases separated the two germline ends. This CDR3 is 17 amino acids long. Per the germline V gene, CDR1 is MGHRA and CDR2 is YSYEKL. The CDR3 sequence is CASSQEPRQWGRYGYTF. DNA for the CDR3: TGCGCCAGCAGCCAAGAGCCAAGGCAATGGGGGCGATATGGCTACACCTTC.

J is TRBJ2-5 and V is TRBV2; 14 nucleotides agree with TRBD2. CDR1 SNHLY and CDR2 FYNNEI come from the germline V gene. V lost 5 bases to trimming and J lost 4 bases; unmatched junction nucleotides: 15. The CDR3 extends over 19 amino acids. CDR3 coding DNA: TGTGCCAGCAGTAACCCCCGACTAGCGGGAGGGCCCGCTTCAGAGACCCAGTACTTC. Translated: CASSNPRLAGGPASETQYF.

The chain couples TRBV11-3 to TRBJ2-5; 7 bases match TRBD1. Near its end, the DNA agrees better with TRBJ2-7, so the J call may be wrong. The germline CDR1 and CDR2 sequences are SGHNT and YENEEA. The CDR3 is 13 residues long. Here the CDR3 reads CASSNLYRGEQYF. In DNA form, the CDR3 reads TGTGCCAGCAGCAACCTATACAGGGGCGAGCAGTACTTC.

Here the CDR3 DNA reads TGTGCCAGCAGCTCTCTGGGGGGGGCCAGCTCCTACGAGCAGTACTTC. Protein sequence: CASSSLGGASSYEQYF. The chain employs TRBV7-6 and TRBJ2-7, with D maybe TRBD2 (7 bases). Germline-derived CDR1 and CDR2 are SGHVS and FNYEAQ. V was pared by 4 bases and J by 0 bases, with 16 bases between. This CDR3 is 16 amino acids long.

This chain joins TRBV2 and TRBJ2-3; 7 nucleotides match TRBD1. The V segment lost 0 bases and the J segment 11 bases; nucleotides outside the gene matches: 5. This CDR3 has 13 residues. Germline-derived CDR1 and CDR2 are SNHLY and FYNNEI. The CDR3 coding sequence is TGTGCCAGCAGTGAAGCTCCAGGGGGTAAGCAGTATTTT. Its translation: CASSEAPGGKQYF.

V and J are TRBV5-4 and TRBJ1-2; D gene uncertain. V was trimmed by 3 bases and J by 4 bases, leaving 13 bases between them. CDR1 and CDR2 from the germline V gene are SGHNT and YYREEE (reference sequence). This CDR3 is built from 14 residues. The DNA of the CDR3 is TGTGCCAGCAGCTCCGTTGGGAGCATCTATGGCTACACCTTC. It codes for CASSSVGSIYGYTF.

This chain uses TRBV5-1 with TRBJ2-1; 7 bases line up with TRBD2. V lost 6 bases to trimming and J lost 6 bases; unmatched junction nucleotides: 9. The CDR3 is made up of 14 amino acids. Per the germline V gene, CDR1 is SGHRS and CDR2 is YFSETQ. CDR3 amino acids: CASTLAGVGNEQFF. The CDR3 DNA follows: TGCGCCAGCACATTGGCGGGGGTGGGCAATGAGCAGTTCTTC.

This clone was recorded a few times. The junction departs from the called germline gene at one end, perhaps through a read error. V is TRBV5-1 and J is TRBJ2-1; TRBD2 might be the D (5 bases). This CDR3 contains 13 residues. Looked up from germline, CDR1 is SGHRS and CDR2 is YFSETQ. The CDR3 nucleotides read TGCGCCAGCAGCTTGGGAGGAGATAGCGTCATGATCTTC. Translation: CASSLGGDSVMIF.

The chain couples TRBV19 to TRBJ1-1; the D is unclear. The CDR3 has 15 amino acids. Trimming removed 5 bases at V and 2 bases at J, with 15 bases between. Germline lookup yields CDR1 LNHDA and CDR2 SQIVND (reference sequence). The CDR3 DNA reads as TGTGCCAGTAGTCCTCGCCCTGACACAAACACTGAAGCTTTCTTT. It specifies CASSPRPDTNTEAFF.

V usage is TRBV4-2 and J usage is TRBJ1-5, with D possibly matching TRBD1 (6 bases). Germline V gene lookup returns CDR1 LGHNA and CDR2 YNFKEQ. The CDR3 extends over 15 amino acids. The V and J ends lost 0 bases and 7 bases respectively, with 13 bases between them. CDR3 nucleotide sequence: TGTGCCAGCAGCCAAGAGACAGGATCGGGGCAGCCCCAGCATTTT. This sequence encodes CASSQETGSGQPQHF.

This chain uses TRBV11-3 with TRBJ2-7; the match to TRBD2 covers 9 bases. The CDR3 contains 16 residues. Looked up from germline, CDR1 is SGHNT and CDR2 is YENEEA. The junction had 11 bases not matched to a gene; V was cut back by 7 bases and J by 1 base. CDR3 loop: CASIPPRTSDSYEQYF. In DNA, the CDR3 is TGTGCCAGCATCCCCCCCCGGACTAGCGATTCCTACGAGCAGTACTTC.

This clone has only a few counts. The gene calls are TRBV11-1 and TRBJ2-7; tentatively, D is TRBD2 (5 bases). The germline CDR1 and CDR2 sequences are SGHAT and FQDESV (reference sequence). V gave up 4 bases and J gave up 6 bases, with 16 bases separating them. This CDR3 has 14 amino acids. CDR3 sequence reads: CASSSAGNRGEQYF. DNA of the CDR3: TGTGCCAGCAGCTCAGCAGGAAATCGGGGCGAGCAGTACTTC.

The chain recombines TRBV19 with TRBJ2-5, with TRBD2 identical over 8 bases. The J call may be mistaken, given a closer DNA end match to TRBJ2-7. Germline-derived CDR1 and CDR2 are LNHDA and SQIVND (reference sequence). The CDR3 is made up of 15 amino acids. CDR3: CASSIGGGPAYEQYF. CDR3 nucleotides: TGTGCCAGTAGTATAGGCGGGGGGCCAGCCTACGAGCAGTACTTC.

The rearrangement links TRBV29-1 to TRBJ2-1; 7 nucleotides agree with TRBD1. Trimming took 4 bases from V and 7 from J; bases not matched to a gene: 13. CDR1 SQVTM and CDR2 ANQGSEA come from the germline V gene. The CDR3 is made up of 15 amino acids. In DNA, the CDR3 is TGCAGCGTTGGGTGGTCGGGACAGATCGGGAATGAGCAGTTCTTC. This sequence encodes CSVGWSGQIGNEQFF.

V usage is TRBV9 and J usage is TRBJ2-2, with 8 positions matching TRBD2. The CDR3 is 14 residues long. Per the germline V gene, CDR1 is SGDLS and CDR2 is YYNGEE. After removal of 5 bases from V and 2 bases from J, the junction contained 2 bases not matched to a gene. The CDR3 is CASSLAGNTGELFF. CDR3 bases: TGTGCCAGCAGTCTAGCGGGTAACACCGGGGAGCTGTTTTTT.

This sequence joins TRBV4-2 and TRBJ1-2; 7 nucleotides agree with TRBD1. J gave up 5 bases and V 1 base, and 7 bases lay outside the gene matches. The length of the CDR3 is 15 residues. Germline CDR1 reads LGHNA; CDR2 reads YNFKEQ. DNA of the CDR3: TGTGCCAGCAGCCAAGGGAAGTGGGACAGTTATGGCTACACCTTC. It codes for CASSQGKWDSYGYTF.

In this sample, this clone turned up a few times. At one end the junction does not follow the germline gene, possibly because of a read error. The chain carries TRBV10-3 and TRBJ2-7, with TRBD2 matching over 7 bases. Per the germline V gene, CDR1 is ENHRY and CDR2 is SYGVKD. This CDR3 has 14 residues. The CDR3 region has the DNA TGTGCCAGCAGTTTGGGCGCGGGGGTTTCCGGGGAGTACTTC. It yields the protein CASSLGAGVSGEYF.

The chain joins TRBV6-1 to TRBJ2-1; D uncertain. This CDR3 has 13 amino acids. Per the germline V gene, CDR1 is MNHNS and CDR2 is SASEGT. Trimming took off 6 bases at V and 6 bases at J, with 12 bases between the two ends. The CDR3 nucleotides are TGTGCCAGCAGCGCAACCAACTTCAATGAGCAGTTCTTC. Protein: CASSATNFNEQFF.

This sequence joins TRBV6-5 and TRBJ2-1, with 8 bases identical to TRBD2. V was clipped by 4 bases and J by 6 bases; unmatched bases: 8. Per the germline V gene, CDR1 is MNHEY and CDR2 is SVGAGI. The CDR3 is 15 residues long. The CDR3 sequence is CASSFERTSFNEQFF. CDR3 nucleotides: TGTGCCAGCAGTTTTGAACGGACTAGCTTCAATGAGCAGTTCTTC.

The J gene is TRBJ1-2, the V gene TRBV6-5, with 7 bases aligning to TRBD1. The CDR3 spans 13 residues. Germline V CDR1 and CDR2: MNHEY, SVGAGI. V was clipped by 6 bases and J by 4 bases; unmatched bases: 5. CDR3 sequence reads: CASRKDRPYGYTF. As DNA, the CDR3 is TGTGCCAGCAGGAAGGACAGGCCCTATGGCTACACCTTC.

This chain uses TRBV4-1 with TRBJ2-7, with TRBD2 matching 12 bases. With 4 bases clipped from V and 4 bases from J, the junction kept 5 bases outside the gene matches. Looked up from germline, CDR1 is MGHRA and CDR2 is YSYEKL. The CDR3 totals 15 residues. CDR3 sequence: CASSLGLAGLYEQYF. CDR3 DNA: TGCGCCAGCAGCCTTGGACTAGCGGGACTGTACGAGCAGTACTTC.

This sequence joins TRBV11-2 and TRBJ2-5; a weak D match, TRBD1 (5 bases). The V gene lost 2 bases and the J gene lost 4 bases, with 14 bases spanning the gap. There are 15 residues in the CDR3. Germline lookup yields CDR1 SGHAT and CDR2 FQNNGV. The CDR3 protein is CASSLMRRVIETQYF. CDR3 DNA: TGTGCCAGCAGCTTAATGCGCAGGGTGATAGAGACCCAGTACTTC.

This clone was found once. The CDR3 nucleotides read TGTGCCAGCAGCTTAGCGCCTAGCGGGGGGGCGAGGGTGGGAACAGATACGCAGTATTTT. Translating gives CASSLAPSGGARVGTDTQYF. The chain joins TRBV7-2 to TRBJ2-3; 12 bases line up with TRBD2. With V trimmed by 0 bases and J by 3 bases, 13 bases remained unmatched. The CDR3 length is 20 residues. Per the germline V gene, CDR1 is SGHTA and CDR2 is FQGNSA.

In regard to this clone: This same CDR3 is encoded by further DNA sequences in the sample. The genes are TRBV9 and TRBJ2-7, with D possibly TRBD2 on 6 matching bases. V lost 0 bases to trimming and J lost 5 bases, with 9 bases between them. Germline V gene lookup returns CDR1 SGDLS and CDR2 YYNGEE. The CDR3 length is 13 residues. CDR3 sequence: CASSVALANEQYF. CDR3 in DNA: TGTGCCAGCAGCGTAGCCCTAGCGAACGAGCAGTACTTC.

The chain is built from TRBV11-2 and TRBJ2-2; 7 bases fit TRBD1. The V gene end was trimmed by 5 bases and the J gene end by 3 bases; junction bases not matched to a gene: 6. The CDR3 is 15 residues long. Germline V gene sequence: CDR1 SGHAT, CDR2 FQNNGV. CDR3 residues: CASSKQQGHTGELFF. Written as DNA, the CDR3 is TGTGCCAGCAGCAAACAACAGGGGCACACCGGGGAGCTGTTTTTT.

This clone was observed a handful of times. The chain combines TRBV5-4 with TRBJ1-2; D might be TRBD1 (5 bases). This CDR3 comprises 12 residues. V lost 0 bases and J lost 7, with 7 bases in between. Germline values: CDR1 SGHNT, CDR2 YYREEE (reference sequence). The DNA of the CDR3 is TGTGCCAGCAGCTTGGCCGGGGGTGGCTACACCTTC. It encodes CASSLAGGGYTF.

The chain uses TRBV6-6 and TRBJ2-1; D is uncertain. Germline lookup yields CDR1 MNHNY and CDR2 SVGAGI (reference sequence). Trimming took 0 bases from V and 6 from J, leaving 9 bases between them. The CDR3 has 14 residues. DNA for the CDR3: TGTGCCAGCAGTTACTCGTCCCCTTCCAATGAGCAGTTCTTC. Protein sequence: CASSYSSPSNEQFF.

The chain combines TRBV5-1 with TRBJ2-7; tentative D call: TRBD2 (7 bases). Trimming left V 7 bases short and J 0 bases short, with 11 bases between. Germline V gene lookup returns CDR1 SGHRS and CDR2 YFSETQ. This CDR3 spans 13 amino acids. The CDR3 protein is CASQGGDSYEQYF. CDR3 DNA: TGCGCCAGCCAAGGGGGGGACTCCTACGAGCAGTACTTC.

This chain links TRBV7-9 with TRBJ2-5; 9 bases align to TRBD1. V shed 5 bases and J 5 bases; nucleotides not matched to a gene: 3. CDR3 length: 13 amino acids. CDR1 and CDR2 from the germline V gene are SEHNR and FQNEAQ (reference sequence). The CDR3 here is CASSAGTGETQYF. The DNA for the CDR3 is TGTGCCAGCAGCGCCGGGACAGGGGAGACCCAGTACTTC.